These 30 T cell receptor beta chains were sequenced from one sample in a study of early T cells in non-severe SARS-CoV-2 infection (dated by TCRdb to the early 2020s). Library generation was performed with 5' RACE. This sample was sequenced with a NextSeq 500. TCRdb reprocessed the public reads (quality trimming at Q25 with fastp, clone calling with MiXCR) and kept in-frame beta chains. One record per CDR3 amino acid sequence lists the most common genes and DNA. This sample lists about 52,000 distinct CDR3 sequences; 7.5% to 9.5% were detected once. 4% to 5% of the sample belongs to the ten largest clones. The material sequenced was whole blood. These receptor sequences come from an adult who was a healthcare worker with PCR-confirmed SARS-CoV-2 infection or an uninfected control (not recorded which).

This clonotype was detected only a few times. The chain is built from TRBV10-3 and TRBJ1-6, with 9 bases matching TRBD1. In germline, CDR1 is ENHRY, CDR2 SYGVKD. CDR3 length equals 14 residues. V was clipped by 6 bases and J by 10 bases; unmatched bases: 7. For the CDR3, the DNA is TGTGCCATCAGCCCCGGGACAGGGCAATCACCCCTCCACTTT. It translates to CAISPGTGQSPLHF.

CDR3 coding DNA: TGTGCCAGCAGCTTATCTAGCGGGAGGGCTTATTCTGAGCAGTTCTTC. Protein sequence: CASSLSSGRAYSEQFF. The chain uses TRBV7-6 and TRBJ2-1; 12 positions agree with TRBD2. Trimming removed 2 bases from V and 9 bases from J; junction bases left unmatched: 8. This CDR3 comprises 16 residues. Germline V CDR1 and CDR2: SGHVS, FNYEAQ.

The DNA of the CDR3 is TGTGCCAGCAGCCACCGACAGGGGGGATCGGTGGACTATGGCTACACCTTC. The encoded protein is CASSHRQGGSVDYGYTF. This rearrangement joins TRBV5-6 to TRBJ1-2, with 9 bases aligning to TRBD1. V lost 4 bases and J lost 3; bases outside the gene matches: 13. This CDR3 is 17 amino acids long. Germline loops: CDR1 SGHDT, CDR2 YYEEEE.

A few counts support this clonotype. J is TRBJ1-1 and V is TRBV11-3; D gene uncertain. Germline values: CDR1 SGHNT, CDR2 YENEEA. CDR3 length equals 13 residues. The V and J ends lost 2 bases and 2 bases respectively, with 6 bases between them. CDR3 coding DNA: TGTGCCAGCAGCTTATTACCCAACACTGAAGCTTTCTTT. It specifies CASSLLPNTEAFF.

This chain uses TRBV12-3 or TRBV12-4 with TRBJ1-3, with D uncertain. Trimming took off 4 bases at V and 1 base at J, with 5 bases between the two ends. This CDR3 spans 13 amino acids. This CDR3 is CASSYGSGNTIYF. CDR3 bases: TGTGCCAGCAGTTATGGATCTGGAAACACCATATATTTT.

Many counts were recorded for this clonotype. The CDR3 DNA is TGCAGCGTTGGTGGAGCGGGAGTGATCGACACTGAAGCTTTCTTT. Residues: CSVGGAGVIDTEAFF. The chain combines TRBV29-1 with TRBJ1-1; D call uncertain. Per germline, CDR1 SQVTM and CDR2 ANQGSEA. The CDR3 sequence is 15 residues long. Deletions cut 4 bases from V and 3 bases from J, with 18 bases between. Full variable domain (remainder filled in from reference TRBV29-1 and TRBJ1-1): SAVISQKPSRDICQRGTSLTIQCQVDSQVTMMFWYRQQPGQSLTLIATANQGSEATYESGFVIDKFPISRPNLTFSTLTVSNMSPEDSSIYLCSVGGAGVIDTEAFFGQGTRLTVV.

The gene calls are TRBV29-1 and TRBJ2-7; TRBD2 aligns across 9 bases. Per the germline V gene, CDR1 is SQVTM and CDR2 is ANQGSEA. V shed 8 bases, J shed 10 bases, and the junction held 12 bases outside the gene matches. The CDR3 contains 12 residues. As DNA, the CDR3 is TGCAGCTTAAGGACTAGCGCCGGAGTTCAGTACTTC. As protein: CSLRTSAGVQYF.

This clonotype was found a few times. The chain is built from TRBV10-3 and TRBJ2-7; D gene ambiguous. CDR3 length: 11 amino acids. Germline CDR1 reads ENHRY; CDR2 reads SYGVKD. V shed 8 bases and J shed 3 bases, with 8 bases lying between them. CDR3 residues: CAIASNYEQYF. In DNA, the CDR3 is TGTGCCATCGCCTCCAACTACGAGCAGTACTTC.

J is TRBJ2-7 and V is TRBV28; 9 bases line up with TRBD2. Germline CDR1 and CDR2: MDHEN and SYDVKM. The length of the CDR3 is 16 residues. Trimming took 7 bases from V and 4 from J; bases not matched to a gene: 14. As DNA, the CDR3 is TGTGCCAGCATACCCAACTGGGCGGGAGGGGATTACGAGCAGTACTTC. It encodes CASIPNWAGGDYEQYF.

This chain links TRBV3-1 with TRBJ1-5; TRBD1 agrees at 8 bases. The germline CDR1 and CDR2 sequences are LGHDT and YNNKEL (reference sequence). V shed 4 bases, J shed 1 base, and the junction held 0 bases outside the gene matches. CDR3 length: 14 residues. Written as DNA, the CDR3 is TGTGCCAGCAGCCGACAGGGGAGCAATCAGCCCCAGCATTTT. Translating it yields CASSRQGSNQPQHF.

This clonotype showed up just a few times. This chain links TRBV21-1 with TRBJ2-7; the table's D call, TRBD1, was not checked against the DNA. TRBV21-1 is recorded as a pseudogene. The CDR3 sequence is 15 residues long. CDR3 protein: CADQPGGPAPYEQYF. DNA for the CDR3: TGTGCCGATCAACCCGGGGGACCGGCGCCCTACGAGCAGTACTTC.

The genes are TRBV29-1 and TRBJ2-3; 11 bases line up with TRBD2. Germline V gives CDR1 SQVTM, CDR2 ANQGSEA. The CDR3 has 14 amino acids. V shed 6 bases and J 9 bases; nucleotides not matched to a gene: 11. The CDR3 DNA follows: TGCAGCGTGGCTCAACTAGCGGGAGATCGAACGCAGTATTTT. It specifies CSVAQLAGDRTQYF.

This clonotype was seen ten or more times. J is TRBJ2-1 and V is TRBV6-1, with D possibly being TRBD2 (6 bases). The length of the CDR3 is 16 residues. Germline CDR1 reads MNHNS; CDR2 reads SASEGT. V lost 4 bases to trimming and J lost 8 bases, with 21 bases between them. The CDR3 protein is CASSALNSWRVDEQFF. Written as DNA, the CDR3 is TGTGCCAGCAGTGCCTTAAACTCCTGGAGGGTCGATGAGCAGTTCTTC.

This clonotype was picked up a small number of times. The rearrangement links TRBV11-2 to TRBJ2-3; D might be TRBD1 (6 bases). Trimming took off 5 bases at V and 3 bases at J, with 21 bases between the two ends. CDR1 and CDR2 (germline): SGHAT, FQNNGV. The CDR3 loop spans 17 amino acids. Here the CDR3 reads CASSPSRGTTRTDTQYF. The CDR3 DNA follows: TGTGCCAGCAGCCCCTCTAGGGGGACCACAAGGACAGATACGCAGTATTTT.

This clonotype was picked up many times. The gene calls are TRBV7-6 and TRBJ2-1; D is undetermined. V was trimmed by 1 base and J by 0 bases, leaving 10 bases between them. From germline, CDR1 is SGHVS and CDR2 FNYEAQ. CDR3 size: 16 residues. The DNA for the CDR3 is TGTGCCAGCAGCTTAGTCGGCACCAGCTCCTACAATGAGCAGTTCTTC. Protein sequence: CASSLVGTSSYNEQFF.

V gene TRBV12-3 or TRBV12-4 combines with J gene TRBJ1-6, with a weak D call TRBD1 (5 bases). This CDR3 is 14 amino acids long. V shed 5 bases and J shed 10 bases, with 15 bases lying between them. CDR3 bases: TGTGCCAGCAGTCCCTCCCTGGAGGGGTCACCCCTCCACTTT. Its protein is CASSPSLEGSPLHF.

The chain recombines TRBV28 with TRBJ2-7; 8 bases map to TRBD1. After removal of 1 base from V and 2 bases from J, the junction contained 7 bases not matched to a gene. This CDR3 is built from 16 residues. Germline lookup yields CDR1 MDHEN and CDR2 SYDVKM. CDR3 region: CASSLSPGTGPYEQYF. CDR3 DNA: TGTGCCAGCAGTTTATCGCCCGGGACAGGCCCCTACGAGCAGTACTTC.

V gene TRBV7-8 combines with J gene TRBJ2-3; 7 bases match TRBD2. CDR1 is SGHVS, CDR2 FQNEAQ, per germline. The CDR3 totals 15 residues. V lost 2 bases and J lost 3; bases outside the gene matches: 5. DNA of the CDR3: TGTGCCAGCAGCTTACGGCCGGGAGGTACAGATACGCAGTATTTT. The encoded protein is CASSLRPGGTDTQYF. The full variable domain, rest sourced from reference TRBV7-8 and TRBJ2-3, is GAGVSQSPRYKVAKRGQDVALRCDPISGHVSLFWYQQALGQGPEFLTYFQNEAQLDKSGLPSDRFFAERPEGSVSTLKIQRTQQEDSAVYLCASSLRPGGTDTQYFGPGTRLTVL.

Many counts were recorded for this clonotype. The rearrangement links TRBV24-1 to TRBJ2-1, with D tentatively TRBD2 (5 bases). Looked up from germline, CDR1 is KGHDR and CDR2 is SFDVKD. The CDR3 loop spans 15 amino acids. Deletions cut 9 bases from V and 0 bases from J, with 14 bases between. As DNA, the CDR3 is TGTGCCACCCCGAAGAGCGGAAGCTCCTACAATGAGCAGTTCTTC. Its protein product is CATPKSGSSYNEQFF.

This sequence joins TRBV20-1 and TRBJ2-1; 9 nucleotides match TRBD2. The CDR3 has 14 amino acids. Trimming took 7 bases from V and 7 from J; bases not matched to a gene: 11. Germline CDR1 is DFQATT and CDR2 is SNEGSKA (reference sequence). The CDR3 here is CSVRGLAGTNEQFF. CDR3 bases: TGCAGTGTCCGGGGTCTAGCGGGGACAAATGAGCAGTTCTTC.

There are a few counts of this clonotype. The rearrangement uses TRBV12-3 or TRBV12-4 and TRBJ2-6; D unclear. The CDR3 totals 16 residues. Between the trimmed V and J ends, which lost 1 base and 3 bases, there was a span of 10 bases. CDR3 amino acids: CASSLDLLYGANVLTF. CDR3 nucleotides: TGTGCCAGCAGTTTAGATTTACTCTATGGGGCCAACGTCCTGACTTTC.

The chain has TRBV7-2 and TRBJ2-4; TRBD2 is a possible D gene (6 bases). This CDR3 has 14 residues. V was shortened by 2 bases and J by 8 bases, with 13 bases between the two germline ends. CDR1 is SGHTA, CDR2 FQGNSA, per germline. CDR3 amino acids: CASSLRGLRDIQYF. CDR3 in DNA: TGTGCCAGCAGCTTACGGGGGTTAAGGGACATTCAGTACTTC.

The chain joins TRBV4-2 to TRBJ2-7, with 10 bases matching TRBD2. J gave up 3 bases and V 4 bases, and 6 bases lay outside the gene matches. This CDR3 has 15 residues. The germline CDR1 and CDR2 sequences are LGHNA and YNFKEQ. DNA for the CDR3: TGTGCCAGCAGCCCGCTAGCGGGGGAAGACTACGAGCAGTACTTC. Protein sequence: CASSPLAGEDYEQYF.

This clonotype was observed a few times. The chain recombines TRBV13 with TRBJ2-7, with D tentatively TRBD2 (5 bases). Trimming shortened V by 4 bases and J by 3 bases, and 13 bases separated the two germline ends. The CDR3 spans 14 residues. Germline-derived CDR1 and CDR2 are PRHDT and FYEKMQ (reference sequence). CDR3 sequence: CASSSFSAVYEQYF. CDR3 coding DNA: TGTGCCAGCAGCTCATTTTCAGCGGTCTACGAGCAGTACTTC. Combining the CDR3 with reference TRBV13 and TRBJ2-7 gives the whole variable domain AAGVIQSPRHLIKEKRETATLKCYPIPRHDTVYWYQQGPGQDPQFLISFYEKMQSDKGSIPDRFSAQQFSDYHSELNMSSLELGDSALYFCASSSFSAVYEQYFGPGTRLTVT.

The sample holds a few counts of this clonotype. The chain employs TRBV5-1 and TRBJ2-1; a weak D match, TRBD2 (6 bases). The CDR3 has 18 amino acids. Germline lookup yields CDR1 SGHRS and CDR2 YFSETQ. Trimming cost V 0 bases and J 0 bases, with 16 bases left between them. The DNA of the CDR3 is TGCGCCAGCAGCTTGGGTGAAGGCGGGACGAGCTCCTACAATGAGCAGTTCTTC. It specifies CASSLGEGGTSSYNEQFF.

V usage is TRBV12-3 or TRBV12-4 and J usage is TRBJ1-3; unclear D gene. V lost 6 bases to trimming and J lost 5 bases, with 8 bases between them. The CDR3 runs 12 residues. CDR3 coding DNA: TGTGCCAGCAGCGGGTCTAGAAACACCATATATTTT. It yields the protein CASSGSRNTIYF.

This chain connects TRBV5-4 to TRBJ2-3; 9 bases align to TRBD2. CDR3 size: 15 residues. Per the germline V gene, CDR1 is SGHNT and CDR2 is YYREEE (reference sequence). Trimming removed 2 bases from V and 3 bases from J; junction bases left unmatched: 4. In DNA form, the CDR3 reads TGTGCCAGCAGCTTTGGGACTAGCTGGACAGATACGCAGTATTTT. This encodes CASSFGTSWTDTQYF.

This clonotype was seen more than once but under ten times. This chain connects TRBV15 to TRBJ2-1; TRBD2 matches at 8 bases. The CDR3 is made up of 16 amino acids. J gave up 5 bases and V 5 bases, and 11 bases lay outside the gene matches. Per the germline V gene, CDR1 is LNHNV and CDR2 is YYDKDF (reference sequence). The CDR3 DNA is TGTGCCACCAGCGAACGTTTAGCGGGGCCCAACAATGAGCAGTTCTTC. It translates to CATSERLAGPNNEQFF.

J is TRBJ2-1 and V is TRBV9; D unresolved. The CDR3 has 13 amino acids. V lost 0 bases, J lost 7 bases, and 8 bases lay in between. Germline V gene sequence: CDR1 SGDLS, CDR2 YYNGEE. This CDR3 is CASSVVVGNEQFF. The CDR3 DNA follows: TGTGCCAGCAGCGTAGTAGTGGGAAATGAGCAGTTCTTC.

The J gene is TRBJ2-7, the V gene TRBV11-2, with D perhaps TRBD1 (5 bases). The CDR3 extends over 15 amino acids. The germline V gene encodes CDR1 SGHAT and CDR2 FQNNGV. V lost 3 bases to trimming and J lost 0 bases, with 12 bases between them. In nucleotides, the CDR3 is TGTGCCAGCAGCTTTCTCGACAGCAGCTCCTACGAGCAGTACTTC. Translating it yields CASSFLDSSSYEQYF.